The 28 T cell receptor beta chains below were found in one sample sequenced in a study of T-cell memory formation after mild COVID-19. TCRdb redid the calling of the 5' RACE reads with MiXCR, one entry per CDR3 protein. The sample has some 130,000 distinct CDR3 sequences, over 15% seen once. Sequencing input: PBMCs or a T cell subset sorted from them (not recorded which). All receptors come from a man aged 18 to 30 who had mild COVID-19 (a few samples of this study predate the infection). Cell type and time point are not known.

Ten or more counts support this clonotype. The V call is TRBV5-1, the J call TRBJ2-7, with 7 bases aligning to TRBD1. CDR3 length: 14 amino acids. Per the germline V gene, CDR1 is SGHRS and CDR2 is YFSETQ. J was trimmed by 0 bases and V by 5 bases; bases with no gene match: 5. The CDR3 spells CASRTGVNSYEQYV. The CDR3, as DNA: TGCGCCAGCAGAACAGGGGTGAACTCCTACGAGCAGTACGTC.

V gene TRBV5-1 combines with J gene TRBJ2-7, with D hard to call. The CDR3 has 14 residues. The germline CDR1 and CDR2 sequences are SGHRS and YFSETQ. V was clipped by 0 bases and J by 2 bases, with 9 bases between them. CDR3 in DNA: TGCGCCAGCAGCTTGGATACGCAGACCTACGAGCAGTACGTC. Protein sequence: CASSLDTQTYEQYV.

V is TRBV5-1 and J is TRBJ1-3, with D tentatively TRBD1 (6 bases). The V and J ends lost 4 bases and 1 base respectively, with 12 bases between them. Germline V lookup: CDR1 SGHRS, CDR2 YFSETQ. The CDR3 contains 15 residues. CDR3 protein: CASSLTGLSGNTIYF. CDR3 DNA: TGCGCCAGCAGCCTAACAGGGCTTTCTGGAAACACCATATATTTT.

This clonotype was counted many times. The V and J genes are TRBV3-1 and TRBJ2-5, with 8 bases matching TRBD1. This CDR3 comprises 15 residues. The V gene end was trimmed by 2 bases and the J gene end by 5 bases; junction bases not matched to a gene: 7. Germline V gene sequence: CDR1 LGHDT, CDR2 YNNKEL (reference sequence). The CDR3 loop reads CASSQSSGGVETQYF. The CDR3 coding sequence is TGTGCCAGCAGCCAATCCTCAGGGGGCGTGGAGACCCAGTACTTC.

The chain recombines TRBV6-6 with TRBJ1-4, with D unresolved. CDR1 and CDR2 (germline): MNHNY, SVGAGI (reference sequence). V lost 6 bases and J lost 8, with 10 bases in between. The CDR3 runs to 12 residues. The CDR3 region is CASSVGGEKLFF. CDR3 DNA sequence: TGTGCCAGCAGCGTGGGAGGGGAAAAACTGTTTTTT.

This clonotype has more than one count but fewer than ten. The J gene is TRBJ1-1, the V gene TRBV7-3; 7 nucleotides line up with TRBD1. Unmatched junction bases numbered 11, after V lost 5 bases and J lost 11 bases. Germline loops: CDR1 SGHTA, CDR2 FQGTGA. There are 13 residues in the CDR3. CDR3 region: CASSRSDREAAFF. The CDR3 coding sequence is TGTGCCAGCAGCCGTTCCGACAGGGAAGCGGCTTTCTTT.

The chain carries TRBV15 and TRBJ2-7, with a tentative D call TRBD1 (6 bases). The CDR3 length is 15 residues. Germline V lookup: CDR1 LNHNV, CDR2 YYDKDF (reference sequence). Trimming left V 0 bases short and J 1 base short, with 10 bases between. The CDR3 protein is CATSRDSRGSYEQYV. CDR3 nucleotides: TGTGCCACCAGCAGAGATAGCAGGGGTTCCTACGAGCAGTACGTC.

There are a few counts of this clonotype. The CDR3 DNA reads TGTGCCACCAGTGGACAGCCATCCTACAATGAGCAGTTCTTC. Its translation is CATSGQPSYNEQFF. V gene TRBV24-1 combines with J gene TRBJ2-1; possibly TRBD1 for D (5 bases). The V gene's germline CDR1 is KGHDR and CDR2 SFDVKD. Between the trimmed V and J ends, which lost 5 bases and 1 base, there was a span of 8 bases. The CDR3 covers 14 residues.

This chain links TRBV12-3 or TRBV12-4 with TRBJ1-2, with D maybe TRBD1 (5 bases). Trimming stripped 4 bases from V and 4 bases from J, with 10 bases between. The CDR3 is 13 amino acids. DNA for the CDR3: TGTGCCAGCAGTTCGGCTAGGGGCTATGGCTACACCTTC. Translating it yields CASSSARGYGYTF.

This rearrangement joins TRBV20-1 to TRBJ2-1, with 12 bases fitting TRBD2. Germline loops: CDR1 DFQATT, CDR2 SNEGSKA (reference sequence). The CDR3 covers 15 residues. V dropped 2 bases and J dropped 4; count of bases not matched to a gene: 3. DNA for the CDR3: TGCAGTGCTAGAACCGGGACTAGCGGGTACAATGAGCAGTTCTTC. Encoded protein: CSARTGTSGYNEQFF.

The CDR3 nucleotides are TGCGCCAGCTCGATCGGGACAGAAGCTTTCTTT. This gives the protein CASSIGTEAFF. The J gene is TRBJ1-1, the V gene TRBV5-1, with D possibly TRBD1 on 6 matching bases. CDR3 length equals 11 residues. The germline V gene encodes CDR1 SGHRS and CDR2 YFSETQ. V gave up 7 bases and J gave up 8 bases, with 12 bases separating them.

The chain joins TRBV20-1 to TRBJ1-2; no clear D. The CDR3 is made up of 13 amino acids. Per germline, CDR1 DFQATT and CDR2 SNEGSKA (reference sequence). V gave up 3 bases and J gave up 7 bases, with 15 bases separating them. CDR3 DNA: TGCAGTGCTAGTGGCGGGGTTTATAGTGGCTACACCTTC. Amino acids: CSASGGVYSGYTF.

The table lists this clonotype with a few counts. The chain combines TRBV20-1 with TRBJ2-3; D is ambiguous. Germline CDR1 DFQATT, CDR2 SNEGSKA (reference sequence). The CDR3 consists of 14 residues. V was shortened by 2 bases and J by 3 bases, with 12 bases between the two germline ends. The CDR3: CSARLGPSTDTQYF. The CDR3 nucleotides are TGCAGTGCTAGACTAGGTCCCTCTACAGATACGCAGTATTTT.

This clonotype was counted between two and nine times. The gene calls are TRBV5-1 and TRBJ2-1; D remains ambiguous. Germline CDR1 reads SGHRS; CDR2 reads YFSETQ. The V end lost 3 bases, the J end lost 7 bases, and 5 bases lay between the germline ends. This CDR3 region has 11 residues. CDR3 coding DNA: TGCGCCAGCAGCTCGTTAAATGAGCAGTTCTTC. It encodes CASSSLNEQFF.

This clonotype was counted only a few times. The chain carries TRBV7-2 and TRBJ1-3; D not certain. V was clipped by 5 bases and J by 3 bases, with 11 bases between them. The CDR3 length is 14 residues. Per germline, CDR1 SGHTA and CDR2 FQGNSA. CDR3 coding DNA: TGTGCCAGCAGCGACGAGACCGGTGGAAACACCATATATTTT. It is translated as CASSDETGGNTIYF.

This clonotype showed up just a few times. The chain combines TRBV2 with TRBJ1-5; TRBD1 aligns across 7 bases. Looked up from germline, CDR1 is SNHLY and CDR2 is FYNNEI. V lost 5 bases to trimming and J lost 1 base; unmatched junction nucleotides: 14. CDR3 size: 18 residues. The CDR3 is CASSFGTAESGSNQPQHF. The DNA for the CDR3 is TGTGCCAGCAGTTTCGGGACAGCAGAGTCGGGGAGCAATCAGCCCCAGCATTTT.

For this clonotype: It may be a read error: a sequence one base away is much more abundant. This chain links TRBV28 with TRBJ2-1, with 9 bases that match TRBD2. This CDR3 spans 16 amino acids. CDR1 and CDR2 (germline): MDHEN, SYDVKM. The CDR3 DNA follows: TGTGACAGCAGACCGTCCGGGACTAGCCCCCACAATGAGCAGTTCTTC. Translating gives CDSRPSGTSPHNEQFF. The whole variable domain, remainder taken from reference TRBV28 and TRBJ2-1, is DVKVTQSSRYLVKRTGEKVFLECVQDMDHENMFWYRQDPGLGLRLIYFSYDVKMKEKGDIPEGYSVSREKKERFSLILESASTNQTSMYLCDSRPSGTSPHNEQFFGPGTRLTVL.

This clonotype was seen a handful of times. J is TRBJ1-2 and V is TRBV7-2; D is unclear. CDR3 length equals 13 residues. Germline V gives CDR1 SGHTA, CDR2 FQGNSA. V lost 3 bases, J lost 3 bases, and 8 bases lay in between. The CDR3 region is CASSLTEDYGYTF. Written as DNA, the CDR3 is TGTGCCAGCAGCTTGACCGAGGACTATGGCTACACCTTC.

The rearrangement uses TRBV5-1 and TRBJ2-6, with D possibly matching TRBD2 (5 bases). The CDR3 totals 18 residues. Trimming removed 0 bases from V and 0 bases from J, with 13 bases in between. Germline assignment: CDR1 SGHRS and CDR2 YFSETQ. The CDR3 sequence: CASSLGTRLGSGANVLTF. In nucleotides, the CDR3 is TGCGCCAGCAGCTTGGGGACTCGGCTGGGCTCTGGGGCCAACGTCCTGACTTTC.

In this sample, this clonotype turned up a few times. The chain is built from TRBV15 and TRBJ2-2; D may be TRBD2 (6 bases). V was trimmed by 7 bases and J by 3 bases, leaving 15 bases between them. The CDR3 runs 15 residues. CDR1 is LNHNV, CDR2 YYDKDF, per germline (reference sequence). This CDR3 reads CATTLGGAYTGELFF. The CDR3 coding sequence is TGTGCCACCACCCTCGGGGGAGCATACACCGGGGAGCTGTTTTTT.

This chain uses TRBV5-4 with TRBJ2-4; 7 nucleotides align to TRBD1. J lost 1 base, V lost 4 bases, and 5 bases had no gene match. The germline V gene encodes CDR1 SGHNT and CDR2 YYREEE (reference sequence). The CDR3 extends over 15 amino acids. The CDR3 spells CASSIPTGAKNIQYF. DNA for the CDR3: TGTGCCAGCAGCATCCCGACAGGGGCCAAAAACATTCAGTACTTC.

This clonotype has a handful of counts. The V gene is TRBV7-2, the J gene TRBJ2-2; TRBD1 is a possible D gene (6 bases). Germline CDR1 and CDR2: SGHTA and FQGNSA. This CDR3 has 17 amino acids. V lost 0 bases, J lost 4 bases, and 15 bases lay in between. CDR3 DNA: TGTGCCAGCAGCTTAGCGATGACAGGACTGACCACCGGGGAGCTGTTTTTT. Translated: CASSLAMTGLTTGELFF.

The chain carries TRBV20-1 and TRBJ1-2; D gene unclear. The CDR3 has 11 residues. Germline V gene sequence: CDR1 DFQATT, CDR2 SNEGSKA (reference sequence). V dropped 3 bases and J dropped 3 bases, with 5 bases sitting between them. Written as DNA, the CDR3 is TGCAGTGCTAGGGCAGACTATGGCTACACCTTC. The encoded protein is CSARADYGYTF.

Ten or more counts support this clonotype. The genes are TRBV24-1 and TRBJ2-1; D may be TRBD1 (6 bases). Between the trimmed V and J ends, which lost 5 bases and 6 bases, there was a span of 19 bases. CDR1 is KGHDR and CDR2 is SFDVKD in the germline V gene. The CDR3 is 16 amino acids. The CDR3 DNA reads TGTGCCACCAGTGGGGGGCCCGGATTCGGGGTCAATGAGCAGTTCTTC. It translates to CATSGGPGFGVNEQFF.

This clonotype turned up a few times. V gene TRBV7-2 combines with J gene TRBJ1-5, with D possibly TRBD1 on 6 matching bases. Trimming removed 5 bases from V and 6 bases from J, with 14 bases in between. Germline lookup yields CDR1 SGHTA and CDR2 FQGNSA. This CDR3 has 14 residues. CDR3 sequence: CASSPNMGAQPQHF. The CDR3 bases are TGTGCCAGCAGCCCAAATATGGGGGCTCAGCCCCAGCATTTT.

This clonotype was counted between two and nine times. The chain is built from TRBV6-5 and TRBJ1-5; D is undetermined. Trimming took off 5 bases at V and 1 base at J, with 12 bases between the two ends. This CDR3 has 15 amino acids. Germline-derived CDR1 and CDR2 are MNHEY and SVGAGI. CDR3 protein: CASSRTSSSNQPQHF. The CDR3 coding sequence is TGTGCCAGCAGTCGTACCTCCTCCAGCAATCAGCCCCAGCATTTT.

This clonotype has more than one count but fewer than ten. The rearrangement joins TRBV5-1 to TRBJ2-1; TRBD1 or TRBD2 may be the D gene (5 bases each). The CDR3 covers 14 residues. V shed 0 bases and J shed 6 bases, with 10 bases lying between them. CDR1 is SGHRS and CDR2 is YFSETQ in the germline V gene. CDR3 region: CASSLGDETNEQFF. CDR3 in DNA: TGCGCCAGCAGCTTGGGGGACGAAACCAATGAGCAGTTCTTC. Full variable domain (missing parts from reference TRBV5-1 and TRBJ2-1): KAGVTQTPRYLIKTRGQQVTLSCSPISGHRSVSWYQQTPGQGLQFLFEYFSETQRNKGNFPGRFSGRQFSNSRSEMNVSTLELGDSALYLCASSLGDETNEQFFGPGTRLTVL.

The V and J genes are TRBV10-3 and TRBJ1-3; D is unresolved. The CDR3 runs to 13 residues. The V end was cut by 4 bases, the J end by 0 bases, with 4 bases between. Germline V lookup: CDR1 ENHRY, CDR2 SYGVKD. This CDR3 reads CAISGSSGNTIYF. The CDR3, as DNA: TGTGCCATCAGTGGCAGCTCTGGAAACACCATATATTTT.